A single sample gave rise to the 23 T cell receptor beta chains below, sequenced in a study of beta chain features in type 1 diabetes. Study-level points and caveats: Significant though moderate, a shortening of TCRB CDR3s appeared in all four CD4+ subsets of Type 1 diabetes patients.

These TCRs' antigens remain unknown. The isolated RNA, all of it, was reverse transcribed, so expressed TCRB transcripts were what got sequenced. Data came from immunoSEQ multiplex PCR; TCRdb stores just in-frame clones and leaves some out. The sample has over 20,000 clones, about 58% seen once. The sequenced material came from stem cell memory CD4+ T cells from blood. The receptors were sampled from a man aged 18 to 29 with type 1 diabetes.

V gene TRBV5-6 combines with J gene TRBJ2-3; 10 nucleotides match TRBD2. The germline gives CDR1 SGHDT, CDR2 YYEEEE. CDR3 size: 15 residues. J gave up 5 bases and V 3 bases, and 6 bases lay outside the gene matches. The chain's CDR3 is CASSSKGLAKDTQYF. CDR3 DNA: TGTGCCAGCAGCTCGAAGGGACTAGCGAAAGATACGCAGTATTTT.

The gene calls are TRBV16 and TRBJ2-7, with D tentatively TRBD1 (5 bases). From germline, CDR1 is KGHSY and CDR2 FQNENV. V was pared by 2 bases and J by 2 bases, with 13 bases between. This CDR3 has 15 amino acids. This CDR3 reads CASSQVQGWAYEQYF. As DNA, the CDR3 is TGTGCCAGCAGCCAAGTCCAGGGTTGGGCCTACGAGCAGTACTTC.

The rearrangement links TRBV14 to TRBJ1-5; unclear D gene. V gave up 2 bases and J gave up 0 bases, with 2 bases separating them. The CDR3 covers 13 residues. The germline V gene has CDR1 SGHDN and CDR2 FVKESK. In nucleotides, the CDR3 is TGTGCCAGCAGCCAATATAGCAATCAGCCCCAGCATTTT. Translated, it gives CASSQYSNQPQHF.

The gene calls are TRBV2 and TRBJ1-2; the D gene is possibly TRBD1 (5 bases). Trimming cost V 2 bases and J 5 bases, with 18 bases left between them. Germline V gene sequence: CDR1 SNHLY, CDR2 FYNNEI. The CDR3 has 16 amino acids. The CDR3 DNA is TGTGCCAGCAGTGAATTTGGGTCAGGGTTTTGGTATGGCTACACCTTC. It translates to CASSEFGSGFWYGYTF.

This chain links TRBV18 with TRBJ1-1, with D perhaps TRBD1 (5 bases). The CDR3 loop spans 14 amino acids. Between the trimmed V and J ends, which lost 6 bases and 1 base, there was a span of 12 bases. Looked up from germline, CDR1 is KGHSH and CDR2 is LQKENI. CDR3 sequence (DNA): TGTGCCAGCTCCCCTGACAGCCCGAACACTGAAGCTTTCTTT. This gives the protein CASSPDSPNTEAFF. Using reference TRBV18 and TRBJ1-1 for the parts outside the CDR3, the full variable domain is NAGVMQNPRHLVRRRGQEARLRCSPMKGHSHVYWYRQLPEEGLKFMVYLQKENIIDESGMPKERFSAEFPKEGPSILRIQQVVRGDSAAYFCASSPDSPNTEAFFGQGTRLTVV.

V is TRBV11-2 and J is TRBJ2-1; TRBD2 might be the D (6 bases). The V and J ends lost 5 bases and 0 bases respectively, with 14 bases between them. The CDR3 is 16 amino acids. Germline V lookup: CDR1 SGHAT, CDR2 FQNNGV. For the CDR3, the DNA is TGTGCCAGCAGCCCCCCCCGGACTAACTCCTACAATGAGCAGTTCTTC. Protein: CASSPPRTNSYNEQFF.

The genes are TRBV6-1 and TRBJ2-5; no clear D gene. V lost 4 bases and J 4 bases, leaving 10 bases between the germline ends. The CDR3 length is 13 residues. Germline CDR1 and CDR2: MNHNS and SASEGT. CDR3 amino acids: CASSVGWRETQYF. The CDR3 coding sequence is TGTGCCAGCAGTGTAGGATGGAGAGAGACCCAGTACTTC.

The rearrangement uses TRBV9 and TRBJ2-3, with D possibly matching TRBD2 (6 bases). CDR1 SGDLS and CDR2 YYNGEE come from the germline V gene. The CDR3 is 15 amino acids. The V and J ends lost 3 bases and 2 bases respectively, with 13 bases between them. CDR3 in amino acids: CASSARDLNTDTQYF. In DNA form, the CDR3 reads TGTGCCAGCAGCGCCCGGGACTTAAACACAGATACGCAGTATTTT.

The chain has TRBV5-4 and TRBJ2-1; TRBD2 agrees at 8 bases. This CDR3 has 14 residues. The V segment lost 4 bases and the J segment 16 bases; nucleotides outside the gene matches: 16. Germline V gives CDR1 SGHNT, CDR2 YYREEE (reference sequence). DNA for the CDR3: TGTGCCAGCAGCCCACAGGCAGGGACTAGGTCTCCCTTCTTC. It yields the protein CASSPQAGTRSPFF.

The genes are TRBV5-4 and TRBJ2-6; 10 bases agree with TRBD1. With 3 bases clipped from V and 4 bases from J, the junction kept 10 bases outside the gene matches. Per the germline V gene, CDR1 is SGHNT and CDR2 is YYREEE (reference sequence). The CDR3 has 18 residues. CDR3 in DNA: TGTGCCAGCAGCTCACAGGACAGGGGGGGACCCGGGGCCAACGTCCTGACTTTC. Amino acids: CASSSQDRGGPGANVLTF.

CDR3 sequence (DNA): TGTGCCAGCTCAGGAACAGGTGGTGGAAACACCATATATTTT. It specifies CASSGTGGGNTIYF. This sequence joins TRBV18 and TRBJ1-3; perhaps TRBD1 as D (5 bases). Germline loops: CDR1 KGHSH, CDR2 LQKENI. V lost 5 bases and J lost 3, with 11 bases in between. The CDR3 is made up of 14 amino acids. Looking up the rest from reference TRBV18 and TRBJ1-3 gives the full variable domain: NAGVMQNPRHLVRRRGQEARLRCSPMKGHSHVYWYRQLPEEGLKFMVYLQKENIIDESGMPKERFSAEFPKEGPSILRIQQVVRGDSAAYFCASSGTGGGNTIYFGEGSWLTVV.

There are a few counts of this clone. V gene TRBV29-1 combines with J gene TRBJ2-3, with D hard to call. Germline assignment: CDR1 SQVTM and CDR2 ANQGSEA. V was cut by 4 bases and J by 2 bases, with 13 bases left in between. The CDR3 is 14 residues long. CDR3 amino acids: CSVGQASVTDTQYF. DNA for the CDR3: TGCAGCGTTGGGCAAGCGTCAGTCACAGATACGCAGTATTTT.

V is TRBV2 and J is TRBJ2-2, with D unresolved. V was pared by 9 bases and J by 1 base, with 9 bases between. CDR3 length: 13 residues. CDR1 is SNHLY, CDR2 FYNNEI, per germline. The CDR3 nucleotides read TGTGCCAGTTCGACTGAGAACACCGGGGAGCTGTTTTTT. It translates to CASSTENTGELFF. Based on the CDR3 plus reference TRBV2 and TRBJ2-2, the full variable domain is EPEVTQTPSHQVTQMGQEVILRCVPISNHLYFYWYRQILGQKVEFLVSFYNNEISEKSEIFDDQFSVERPDGSNFTLKIRSTKLEDSAMYFCASSTENTGELFFGEGSRLTVL.

V is TRBV29-1 and J is TRBJ2-7; 14 bases fit TRBD2. CDR3 size: 14 residues. Germline CDR1 and CDR2: SQVTM and ANQGSEA. V shed 6 bases and J 2 bases; nucleotides not matched to a gene: 3. CDR3 residues: CSVGTSGRPYEQYF. Written as DNA, the CDR3 is TGCAGCGTGGGGACTAGCGGGAGACCCTACGAGCAGTACTTC.

The sample holds a few counts of this clone. This rearrangement joins TRBV5-1 to TRBJ2-3, with D possibly TRBD1 on 7 matching bases. Germline lookup yields CDR1 SGHRS and CDR2 YFSETQ. This CDR3 comprises 15 residues. The V and J ends lost 2 bases and 1 base respectively, with 11 bases between them. The CDR3 loop is CASSFQGGGTDTQYF. The CDR3 DNA sequence: TGCGCCAGCAGCTTCCAGGGGGGAGGCACAGATACGCAGTATTTT.

CDR3 DNA: TGTGCCAGTAGTATCCGAATCCTGGGACAGGGATCGTACAATGAGCAGTTCTTC. Translation gives CASSIRILGQGSYNEQFF. The chain uses TRBV19 and TRBJ2-1; TRBD1 matches at 9 bases. The V gene end was trimmed by 3 bases and the J gene end by 4 bases; junction bases not matched to a gene: 13. The germline V gene has CDR1 LNHDA and CDR2 SQIVND (reference sequence). CDR3 size: 18 residues.

The J gene is TRBJ1-2, the V gene TRBV7-2; D is perhaps TRBD1 (5 bases). CDR3 length equals 15 residues. V gave up 5 bases and J gave up 1 base, with 14 bases separating them. Germline-derived CDR1 and CDR2 are SGHTA and FQGNSA. The CDR3: CASSTYTGHNYGYTF. The DNA for the CDR3 is TGTGCCAGCAGCACTTATACAGGTCATAACTATGGCTACACCTTC. Using reference TRBV7-2 and TRBJ1-2 for the parts outside the CDR3, the full variable domain is GAGVSQSPSNKVTEKGKDVELRCDPISGHTALYWYRQSLGQGLEFLIYFQGNSAPDKSGLPSDRFSAERTGGSVSTLTIQRTQQEDSAVYLCASSTYTGHNYGYTFGSGTRLTVV.

The chain has TRBV4-3 and TRBJ2-5, with no clear D. CDR3 size: 14 residues. Germline V lookup: CDR1 LGHNA, CDR2 YSLEER. Trimming took 2 bases from V and 5 from J, leaving 12 bases between them. As DNA, the CDR3 is TGCGCCAGCAGCCAAACAGCTGGTGAGGAGACCCAGTACTTC. It encodes CASSQTAGEETQYF.

The rearrangement links TRBV6-6 to TRBJ2-7, with 7 bases lining up with TRBD2. CDR3 length: 15 residues. With 6 bases clipped from V and 0 bases from J, the junction kept 8 bases outside the gene matches. Germline V lookup: CDR1 MNHNY, CDR2 SVGAGI (reference sequence). The CDR3 reads CASRSREARSYEQYF. CDR3 nucleotide sequence: TGTGCCAGCAGGTCCCGGGAGGCCCGCTCCTACGAGCAGTACTTC.

The CDR3 coding sequence is TGTGCCAGCAGGTCGACATTTCTGTCCCAGCATTTT. It encodes CASRSTFLSQHF. V usage is TRBV28 and J usage is TRBJ1-5; D unresolved. Germline V gene lookup returns CDR1 MDHEN and CDR2 SYDVKM. The germline V and J ends were trimmed by 6 bases and 11 bases, with 14 bases remaining between them. The CDR3 loop spans 12 amino acids.

This clone was seen only a few times. The chain links TRBV27 to TRBJ2-3; 13 nucleotides agree with TRBD2. The CDR3 contains 18 residues. Germline V lookup: CDR1 MNHEY, CDR2 SMNVEV (reference sequence). Trimming took 7 bases from V and 6 from J; bases not matched to a gene: 16. CDR3 bases: TGTGCCAGCAAATCGACAGGTCGGGGACTAGCGGGAACTGATACGCAGTATTTT. Encoded protein: CASKSTGRGLAGTDTQYF.

This clone showed up just once. This chain uses TRBV10-3 with TRBJ1-1; D is undetermined. This CDR3 contains 13 residues. Germline V gene data show CDR1 as ENHRY and CDR2 as SYGVKD. The V gene lost 6 bases and the J gene lost 1 base, with 9 bases spanning the gap. The CDR3, as DNA: TGTGCCATCAGCACTGAGAGGAACACTGAAGCTTTCTTT. It encodes CAISTERNTEAFF.

CDR3 sequence reads: CASSLLAQETQYF. The CDR3 DNA reads TGTGCCAGCAGCCTCTTGGCCCAAGAGACCCAGTACTTC. V gene TRBV14 combines with J gene TRBJ2-5; D is unresolved. The CDR3 runs 13 residues. CDR1 SGHDN and CDR2 FVKESK come from the germline V gene. V lost 4 bases and J lost 1, with 7 bases in between.